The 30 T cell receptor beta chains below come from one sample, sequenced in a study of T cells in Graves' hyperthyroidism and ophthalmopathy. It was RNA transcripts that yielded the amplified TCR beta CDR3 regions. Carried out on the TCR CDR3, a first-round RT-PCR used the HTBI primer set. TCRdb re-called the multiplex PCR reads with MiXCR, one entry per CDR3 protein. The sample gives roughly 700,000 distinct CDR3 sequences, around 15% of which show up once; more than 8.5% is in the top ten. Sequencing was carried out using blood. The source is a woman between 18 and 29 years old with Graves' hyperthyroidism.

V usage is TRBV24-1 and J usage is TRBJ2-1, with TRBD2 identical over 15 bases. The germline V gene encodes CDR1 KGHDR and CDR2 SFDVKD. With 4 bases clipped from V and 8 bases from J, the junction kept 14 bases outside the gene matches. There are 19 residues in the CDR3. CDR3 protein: CATSDTRTSGRAAFYEQFF. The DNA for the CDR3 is TGTGCCACCAGTGACACCCGGACTAGCGGGAGGGCCGCGTTCTATGAGCAGTTCTTC.

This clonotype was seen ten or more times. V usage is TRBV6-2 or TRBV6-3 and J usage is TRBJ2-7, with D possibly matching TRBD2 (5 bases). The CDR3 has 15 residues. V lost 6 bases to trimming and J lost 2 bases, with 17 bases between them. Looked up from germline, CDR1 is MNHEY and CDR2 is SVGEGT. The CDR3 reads CASRPGLKSTYEQYF. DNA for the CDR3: TGTGCCAGCAGACCCGGACTCAAGTCAACCTACGAGCAGTACTTC.

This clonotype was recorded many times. The CDR3 sequence is CASWTGPHSGANVLTF. CDR3 coding DNA: TGTGCCAGCTGGACAGGCCCTCACTCTGGGGCCAACGTCCTGACTTTC. V usage is TRBV28 and J usage is TRBJ2-6, with 7 bases that match TRBD1. CDR3 size: 16 residues. Germline loops: CDR1 MDHEN, CDR2 SYDVKM. Trimming at V came to 8 bases and at J to 0 bases, leaving 7 bases not matched to a gene.

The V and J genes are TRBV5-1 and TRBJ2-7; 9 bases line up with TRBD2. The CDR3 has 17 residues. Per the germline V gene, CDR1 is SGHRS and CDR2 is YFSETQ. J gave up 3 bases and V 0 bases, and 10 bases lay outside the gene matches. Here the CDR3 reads CASSLAGGASGIYEQYF. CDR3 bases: TGCGCCAGCAGCTTGGCCGGCGGGGCTAGCGGGATCTACGAGCAGTACTTC.

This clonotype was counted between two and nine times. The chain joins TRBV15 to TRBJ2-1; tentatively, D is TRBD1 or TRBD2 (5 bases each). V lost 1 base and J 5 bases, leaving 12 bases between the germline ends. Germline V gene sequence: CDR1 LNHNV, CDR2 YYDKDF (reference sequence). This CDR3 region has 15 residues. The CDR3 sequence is CATSRAVGTHNEQFF. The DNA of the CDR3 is TGTGCCACCAGCAGAGCGGTAGGGACCCACAATGAGCAGTTCTTC.

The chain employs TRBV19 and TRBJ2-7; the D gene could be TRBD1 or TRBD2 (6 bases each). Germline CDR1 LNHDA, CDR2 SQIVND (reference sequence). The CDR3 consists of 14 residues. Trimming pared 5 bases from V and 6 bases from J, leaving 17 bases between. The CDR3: CASSGKGGFIEQYF. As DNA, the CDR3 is TGTGCCAGTAGTGGCAAGGGGGGTTTCATCGAGCAGTACTTC.

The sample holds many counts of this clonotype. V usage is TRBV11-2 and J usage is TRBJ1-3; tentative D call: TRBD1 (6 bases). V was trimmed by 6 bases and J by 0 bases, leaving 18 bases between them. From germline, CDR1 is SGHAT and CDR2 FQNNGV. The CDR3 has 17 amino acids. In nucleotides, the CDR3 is TGTGCCAGCAGTCGGACCGGACAGTTTTACTCTGGAAACACCATATATTTT. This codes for CASSRTGQFYSGNTIYF.

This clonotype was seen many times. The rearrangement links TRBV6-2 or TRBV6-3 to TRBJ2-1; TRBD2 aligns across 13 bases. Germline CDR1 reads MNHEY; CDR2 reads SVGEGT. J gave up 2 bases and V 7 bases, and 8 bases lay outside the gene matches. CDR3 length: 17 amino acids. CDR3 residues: CASTAGTSGITYNEQFF. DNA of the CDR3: TGTGCCAGCACTGCGGGGACTAGCGGGATCACCTACAATGAGCAGTTCTTC.

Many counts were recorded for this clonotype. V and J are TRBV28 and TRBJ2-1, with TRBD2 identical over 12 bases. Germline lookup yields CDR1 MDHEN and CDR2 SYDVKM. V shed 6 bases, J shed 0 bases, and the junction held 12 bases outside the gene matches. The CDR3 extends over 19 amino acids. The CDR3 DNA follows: TGTGCCAGCAGCCAACCGGGACTAGCGGGTATTTTCTCCTACAATGAGCAGTTCTTC. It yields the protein CASSQPGLAGIFSYNEQFF.

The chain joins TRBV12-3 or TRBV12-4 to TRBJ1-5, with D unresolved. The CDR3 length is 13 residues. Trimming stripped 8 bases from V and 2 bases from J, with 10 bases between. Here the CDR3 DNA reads TGTGCCAGCGCGGCGGCAGGCAATCAGCCCCAGCATTTT. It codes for CASAAAGNQPQHF.

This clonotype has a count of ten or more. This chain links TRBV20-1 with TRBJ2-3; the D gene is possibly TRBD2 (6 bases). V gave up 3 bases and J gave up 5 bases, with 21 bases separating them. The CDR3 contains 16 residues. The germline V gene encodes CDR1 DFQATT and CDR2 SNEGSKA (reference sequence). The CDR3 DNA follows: TGCAGTGCTAGGGGGGTCTCGGGGCAGGGAGGAGATACGCAGTATTTT. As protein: CSARGVSGQGGDTQYF.

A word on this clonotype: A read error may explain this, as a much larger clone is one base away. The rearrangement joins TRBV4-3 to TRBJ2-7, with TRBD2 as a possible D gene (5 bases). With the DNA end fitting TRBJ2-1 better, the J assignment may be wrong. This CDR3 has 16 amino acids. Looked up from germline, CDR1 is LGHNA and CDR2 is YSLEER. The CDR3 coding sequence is TGCGCCAGCAGCCTAGGCTTGGACTTAAGCTCCTACGAGCAGTTCTTC. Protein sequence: CASSLGLDLSSYEQFF.

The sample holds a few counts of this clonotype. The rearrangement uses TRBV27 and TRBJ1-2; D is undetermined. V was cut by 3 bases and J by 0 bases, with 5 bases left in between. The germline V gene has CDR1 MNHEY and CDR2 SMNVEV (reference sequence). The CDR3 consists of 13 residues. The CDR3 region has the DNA TGTGCCAGCAGTTTCACACCTAACTATGGCTACACCTTC. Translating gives CASSFTPNYGYTF.

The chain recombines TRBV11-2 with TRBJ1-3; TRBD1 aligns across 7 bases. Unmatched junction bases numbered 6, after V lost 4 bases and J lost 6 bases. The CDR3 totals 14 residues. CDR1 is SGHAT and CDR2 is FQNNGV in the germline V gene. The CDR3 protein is CASSSPQGENTIYF. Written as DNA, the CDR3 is TGTGCCAGCAGCTCACCTCAGGGGGAAAACACCATATATTTT.

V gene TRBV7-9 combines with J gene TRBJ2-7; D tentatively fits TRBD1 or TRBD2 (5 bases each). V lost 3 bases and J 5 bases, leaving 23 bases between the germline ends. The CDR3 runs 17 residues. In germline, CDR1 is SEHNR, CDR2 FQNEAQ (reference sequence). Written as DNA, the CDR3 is TGTGCCAGCAGCTTTCGTCGGTCGGGGCGTCGGTGGGACGAGCAGTACTTC. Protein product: CASSFRRSGRRWDEQYF.

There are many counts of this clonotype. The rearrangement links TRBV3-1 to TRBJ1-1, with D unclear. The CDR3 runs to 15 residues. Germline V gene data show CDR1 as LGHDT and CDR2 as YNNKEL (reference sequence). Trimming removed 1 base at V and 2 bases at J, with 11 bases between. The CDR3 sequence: CASSQGSRTNTEAFF. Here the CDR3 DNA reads TGTGCCAGCAGCCAAGGATCCCGCACCAACACTGAAGCTTTCTTT.

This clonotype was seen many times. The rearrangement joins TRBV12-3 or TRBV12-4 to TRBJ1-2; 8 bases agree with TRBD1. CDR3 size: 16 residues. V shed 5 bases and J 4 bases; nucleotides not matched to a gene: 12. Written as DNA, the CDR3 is TGTGCCAGCAGTGCCAGTATCCAGGGGGCAGGCTATGGCTACACCTTC. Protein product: CASSASIQGAGYGYTF.

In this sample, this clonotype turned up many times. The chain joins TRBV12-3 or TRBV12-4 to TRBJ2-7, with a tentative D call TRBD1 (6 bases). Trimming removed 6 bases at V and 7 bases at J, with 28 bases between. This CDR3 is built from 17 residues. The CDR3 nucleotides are TGTGCCAGCAGCCTTAGCTGGAGTTTGGTGGGGGCTGGGGAGCAGTACTTC. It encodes CASSLSWSLVGAGEQYF.

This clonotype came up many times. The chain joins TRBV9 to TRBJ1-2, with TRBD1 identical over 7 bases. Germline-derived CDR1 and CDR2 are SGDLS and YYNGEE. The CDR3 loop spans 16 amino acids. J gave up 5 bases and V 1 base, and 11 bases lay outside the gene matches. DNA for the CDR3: TGTGCCAGCAGCGTAACGGGGACAGAGGGTAATTATGGCTACACCTTC. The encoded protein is CASSVTGTEGNYGYTF. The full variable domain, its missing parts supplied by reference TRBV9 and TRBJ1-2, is DSGVTQTPKHLITATGQRVTLRCSPRSGDLSVYWYQQSLDQGLQFLIQYYNGEERAKGNILERFSAQQFPDLHSELNLSSLELGDSALYFCASSVTGTEGNYGYTFGSGTRLTVV.

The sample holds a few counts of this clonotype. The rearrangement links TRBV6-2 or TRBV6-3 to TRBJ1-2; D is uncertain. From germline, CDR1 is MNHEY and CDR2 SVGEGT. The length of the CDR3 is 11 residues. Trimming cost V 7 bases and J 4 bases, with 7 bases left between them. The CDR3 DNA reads TGTGCCAGCACGGACCGCTATGGCTACACCTTC. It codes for CASTDRYGYTF.

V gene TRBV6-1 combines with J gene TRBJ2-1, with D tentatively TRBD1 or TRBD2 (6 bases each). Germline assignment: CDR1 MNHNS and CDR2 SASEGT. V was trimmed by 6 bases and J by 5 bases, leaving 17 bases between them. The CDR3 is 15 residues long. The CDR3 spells CASRPGGPKNNEQFF. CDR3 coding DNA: TGTGCCAGCAGACCCGGGGGCCCTAAAAACAATGAGCAGTTCTTC.

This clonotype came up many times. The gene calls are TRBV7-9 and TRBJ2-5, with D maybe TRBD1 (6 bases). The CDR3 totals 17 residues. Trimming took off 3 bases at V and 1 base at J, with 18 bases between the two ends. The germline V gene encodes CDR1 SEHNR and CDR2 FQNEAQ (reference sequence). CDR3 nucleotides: TGTGCCAGCAGCTTCCGGGACAATCCACTACCCCAAGAGACCCAGTACTTC. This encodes CASSFRDNPLPQETQYF.

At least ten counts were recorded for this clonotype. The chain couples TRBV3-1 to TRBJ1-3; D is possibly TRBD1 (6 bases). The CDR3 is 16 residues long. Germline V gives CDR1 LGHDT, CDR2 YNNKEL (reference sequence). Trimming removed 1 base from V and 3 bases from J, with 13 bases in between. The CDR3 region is CASSQVKAGVGNTIYF. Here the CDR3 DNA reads TGTGCCAGCAGCCAAGTAAAGGCAGGGGTTGGAAACACCATATATTTT. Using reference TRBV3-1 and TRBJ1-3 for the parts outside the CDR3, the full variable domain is DTAVSQTPKYLVTQMGNDKSIKCEQNLGHDTMYWYKQDSKKFLKIMFSYNNKELIINETVPNRFSPKSPDKAHLNLHINSLELGDSAVYFCASSQVKAGVGNTIYFGEGSWLTVV.

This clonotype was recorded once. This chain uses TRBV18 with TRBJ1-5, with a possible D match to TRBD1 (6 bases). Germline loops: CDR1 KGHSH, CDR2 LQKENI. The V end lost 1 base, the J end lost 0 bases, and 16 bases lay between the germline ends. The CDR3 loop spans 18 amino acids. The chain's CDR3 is CASSPLEQDRYSNQPQHF. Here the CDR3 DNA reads TGTGCCAGCTCACCACTGGAGCAGGACAGATATAGCAATCAGCCCCAGCATTTT. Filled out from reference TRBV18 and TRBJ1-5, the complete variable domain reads NAGVMQNPRHLVRRRGQEARLRCSPMKGHSHVYWYRQLPEEGLKFMVYLQKENIIDESGMPKERFSAEFPKEGPSILRIQQVVRGDSAAYFCASSPLEQDRYSNQPQHFGDGTRLSIL.

CDR3 loop: CASSLTGGGDGNEQFF. The CDR3 DNA reads as TGTGCCAGCAGCTTAACGGGAGGGGGCGACGGGAATGAGCAGTTCTTC. The V gene is TRBV7-3, the J gene TRBJ2-1, with D tentatively TRBD1 or TRBD2 (7 bases each). Germline CDR1 SGHTA, CDR2 FQGTGA. V was pared by 0 bases and J by 7 bases, with 16 bases between. The CDR3 covers 16 residues.

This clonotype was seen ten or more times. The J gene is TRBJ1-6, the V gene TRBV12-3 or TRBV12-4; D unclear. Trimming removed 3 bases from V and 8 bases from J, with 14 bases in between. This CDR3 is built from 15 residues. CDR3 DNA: TGTGCCAGCAGTTTCGGGCGATCCGGGGATTCACCCCTCCACTTT. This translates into CASSFGRSGDSPLHF.

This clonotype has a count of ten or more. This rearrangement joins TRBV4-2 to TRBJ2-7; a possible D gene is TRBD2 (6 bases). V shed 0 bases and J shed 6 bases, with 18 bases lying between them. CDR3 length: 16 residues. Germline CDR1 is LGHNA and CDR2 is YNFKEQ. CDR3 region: CASSQDWRGTKTEQYF. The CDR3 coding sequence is TGTGCCAGCAGCCAAGATTGGCGGGGTACAAAGACCGAGCAGTACTTC.

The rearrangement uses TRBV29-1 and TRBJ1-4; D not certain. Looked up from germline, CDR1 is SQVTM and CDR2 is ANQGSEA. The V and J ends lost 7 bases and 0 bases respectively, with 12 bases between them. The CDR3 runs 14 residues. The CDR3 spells CSARAPPTNEKLFF. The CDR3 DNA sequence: TGCAGCGCTCGTGCGCCGCCAACTAATGAAAAACTGTTTTTT.

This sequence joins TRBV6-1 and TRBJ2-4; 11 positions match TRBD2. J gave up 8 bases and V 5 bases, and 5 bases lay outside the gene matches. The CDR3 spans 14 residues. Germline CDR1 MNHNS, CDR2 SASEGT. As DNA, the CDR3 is TGTGCCAGCAGTAAGACTAGCGGGAAATACATTCAGTACTTC. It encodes CASSKTSGKYIQYF.

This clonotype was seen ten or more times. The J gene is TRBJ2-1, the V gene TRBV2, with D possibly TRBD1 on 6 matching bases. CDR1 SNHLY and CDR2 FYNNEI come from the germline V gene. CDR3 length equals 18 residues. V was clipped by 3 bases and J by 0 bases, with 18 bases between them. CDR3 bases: TGTGCCAGCAGTGACCTGGGTGGACAGCCCAGCTCCTACAATGAGCAGTTCTTC. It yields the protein CASSDLGGQPSSYNEQFF.